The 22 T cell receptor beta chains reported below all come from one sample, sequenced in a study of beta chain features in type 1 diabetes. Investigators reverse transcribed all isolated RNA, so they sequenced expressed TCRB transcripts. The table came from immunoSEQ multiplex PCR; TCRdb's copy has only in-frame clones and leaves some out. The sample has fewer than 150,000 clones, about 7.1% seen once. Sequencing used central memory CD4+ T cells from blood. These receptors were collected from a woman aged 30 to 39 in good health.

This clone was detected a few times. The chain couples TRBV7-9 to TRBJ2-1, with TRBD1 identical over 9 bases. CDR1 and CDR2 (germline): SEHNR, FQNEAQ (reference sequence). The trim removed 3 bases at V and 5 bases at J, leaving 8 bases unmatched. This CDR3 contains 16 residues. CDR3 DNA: TGTGCCAGCAGCTTTGGAGGGACAGGGAGAAACAATGAGCAGTTCTTC. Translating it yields CASSFGGTGRNNEQFF.

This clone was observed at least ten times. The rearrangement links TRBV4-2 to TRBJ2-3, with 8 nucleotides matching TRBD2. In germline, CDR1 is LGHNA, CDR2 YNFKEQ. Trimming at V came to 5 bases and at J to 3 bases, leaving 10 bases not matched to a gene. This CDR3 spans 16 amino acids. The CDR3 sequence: CASSSHQRERTDTQYF. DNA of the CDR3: TGTGCCAGCAGCTCCCATCAGCGGGAGCGGACAGATACGCAGTATTTT.

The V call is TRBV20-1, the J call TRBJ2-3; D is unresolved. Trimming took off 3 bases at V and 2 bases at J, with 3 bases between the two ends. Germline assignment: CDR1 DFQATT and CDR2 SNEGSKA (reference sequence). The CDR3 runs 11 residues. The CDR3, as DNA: TGCAGTGCTAGCGTCACAGATACGCAGTATTTT. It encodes CSASVTDTQYF.

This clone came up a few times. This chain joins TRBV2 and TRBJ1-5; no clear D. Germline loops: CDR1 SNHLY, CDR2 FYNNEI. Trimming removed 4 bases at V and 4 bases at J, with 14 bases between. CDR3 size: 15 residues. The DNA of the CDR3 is TGTGCCAGCAGTGCCGAGGGCCTCCAGAATCAGCCCCAGCATTTT. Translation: CASSAEGLQNQPQHF.

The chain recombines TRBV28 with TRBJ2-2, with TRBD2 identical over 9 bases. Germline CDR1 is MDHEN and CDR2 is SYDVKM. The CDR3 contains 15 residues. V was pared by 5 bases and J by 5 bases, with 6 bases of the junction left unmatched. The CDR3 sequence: CASSPPSGRTGELFF. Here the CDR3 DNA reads TGTGCCAGCAGTCCCCCGAGCGGGAGGACCGGGGAGCTGTTTTTT.

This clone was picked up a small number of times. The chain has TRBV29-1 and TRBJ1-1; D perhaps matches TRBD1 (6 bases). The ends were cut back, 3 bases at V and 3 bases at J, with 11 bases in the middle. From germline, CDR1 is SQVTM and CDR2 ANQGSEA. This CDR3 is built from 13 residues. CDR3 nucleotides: TGCAGCGTTGACTACAGGGCGGACACTGAAGCTTTCTTT. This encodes CSVDYRADTEAFF.

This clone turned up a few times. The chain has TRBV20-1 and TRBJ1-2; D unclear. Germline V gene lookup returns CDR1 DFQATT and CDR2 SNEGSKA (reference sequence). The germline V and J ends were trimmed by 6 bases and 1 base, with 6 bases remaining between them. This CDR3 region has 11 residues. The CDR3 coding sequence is TGCAGTGCGGACTTTAACTATGGCTACACCTTC. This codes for CSADFNYGYTF.

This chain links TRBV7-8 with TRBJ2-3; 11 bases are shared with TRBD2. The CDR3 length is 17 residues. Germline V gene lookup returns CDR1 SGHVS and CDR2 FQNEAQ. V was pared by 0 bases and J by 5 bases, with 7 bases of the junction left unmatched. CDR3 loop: CASSLALTSGIGDTQYF. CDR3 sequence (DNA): TGTGCCAGCAGCTTAGCCTTGACTAGCGGGATCGGAGATACGCAGTATTTT.

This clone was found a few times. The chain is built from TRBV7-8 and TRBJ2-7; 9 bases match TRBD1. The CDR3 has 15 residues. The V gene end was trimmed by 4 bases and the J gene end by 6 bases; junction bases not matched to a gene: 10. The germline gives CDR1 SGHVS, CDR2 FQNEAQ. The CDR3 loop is CASSSTGTGPGEQYF. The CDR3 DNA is TGTGCCAGCAGCTCTACCGGGACAGGGCCGGGCGAGCAGTACTTC.

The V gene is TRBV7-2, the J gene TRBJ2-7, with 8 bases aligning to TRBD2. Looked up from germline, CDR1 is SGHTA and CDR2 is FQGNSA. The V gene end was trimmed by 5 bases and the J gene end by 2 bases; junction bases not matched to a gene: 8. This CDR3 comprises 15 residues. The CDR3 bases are TGTGCCAGCAGCCCGACTAGCGTGGAGACCTACGAGCAGTACTTC. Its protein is CASSPTSVETYEQYF.

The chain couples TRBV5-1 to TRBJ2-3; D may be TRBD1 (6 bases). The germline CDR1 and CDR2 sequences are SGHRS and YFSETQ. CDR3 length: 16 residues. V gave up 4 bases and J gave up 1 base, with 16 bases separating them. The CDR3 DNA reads TGCGCCAGCAGCCCGGGACACCGGCTAGGCACAGATACGCAGTATTTT. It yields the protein CASSPGHRLGTDTQYF.

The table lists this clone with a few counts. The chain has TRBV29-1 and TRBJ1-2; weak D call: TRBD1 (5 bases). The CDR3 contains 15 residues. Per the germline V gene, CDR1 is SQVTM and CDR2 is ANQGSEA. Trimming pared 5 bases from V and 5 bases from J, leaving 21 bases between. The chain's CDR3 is CSVRTQGKGEYGYTF. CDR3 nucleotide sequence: TGCAGCGTTCGGACGCAGGGTAAAGGTGAATATGGCTACACCTTC.

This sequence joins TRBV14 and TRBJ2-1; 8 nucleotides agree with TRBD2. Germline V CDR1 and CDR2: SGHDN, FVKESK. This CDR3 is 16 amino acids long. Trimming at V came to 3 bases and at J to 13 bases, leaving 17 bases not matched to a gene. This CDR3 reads CASSQARLAGSREQFF. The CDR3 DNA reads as TGTGCCAGCAGCCAGGCTAGGCTAGCGGGCTCTCGTGAACAGTTCTTC.

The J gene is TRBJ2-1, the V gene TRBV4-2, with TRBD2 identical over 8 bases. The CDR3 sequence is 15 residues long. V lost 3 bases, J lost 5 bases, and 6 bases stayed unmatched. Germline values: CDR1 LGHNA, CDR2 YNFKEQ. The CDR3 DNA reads TGTGCCAGCAGCCAGAGGGGAGCGGGAGACAATGAGCAGTTCTTC. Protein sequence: CASSQRGAGDNEQFF.

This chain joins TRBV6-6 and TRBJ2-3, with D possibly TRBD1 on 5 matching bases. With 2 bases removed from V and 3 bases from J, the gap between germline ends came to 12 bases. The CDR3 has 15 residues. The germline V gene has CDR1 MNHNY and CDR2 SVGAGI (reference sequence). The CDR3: CASSYQGSLTDTQYF. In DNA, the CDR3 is TGTGCCAGCAGTTACCAGGGATCCCTAACAGATACGCAGTATTTT.

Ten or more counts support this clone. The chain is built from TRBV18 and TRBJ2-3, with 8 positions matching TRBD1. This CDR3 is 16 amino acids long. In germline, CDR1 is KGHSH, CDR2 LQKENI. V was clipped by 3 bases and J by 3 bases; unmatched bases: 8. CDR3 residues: CASSPILTGETDTQYF. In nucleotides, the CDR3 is TGTGCCAGCTCACCTATTTTGACAGGGGAAACAGATACGCAGTATTTT.

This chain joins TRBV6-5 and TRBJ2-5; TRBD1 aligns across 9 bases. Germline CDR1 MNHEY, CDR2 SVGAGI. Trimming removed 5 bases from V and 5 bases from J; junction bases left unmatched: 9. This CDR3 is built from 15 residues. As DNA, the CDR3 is TGTGCCAGCAGTACCCCCGGGACAGGGCGGGAGACCCAGTACTTC. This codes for CASSTPGTGRETQYF.

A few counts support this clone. CDR3 sequence: CATSRDLIGAAELFF. CDR3 coding DNA: TGTGCCACCAGCAGAGATCTGATAGGGGCCGCCGAGCTGTTTTTT. The chain links TRBV15 to TRBJ2-2; possibly TRBD1 for D (5 bases). The V end lost 0 bases, the J end lost 11 bases, and 16 bases lay between the germline ends. Germline CDR1 reads LNHNV; CDR2 reads YYDKDF (reference sequence). This CDR3 is built from 15 residues.

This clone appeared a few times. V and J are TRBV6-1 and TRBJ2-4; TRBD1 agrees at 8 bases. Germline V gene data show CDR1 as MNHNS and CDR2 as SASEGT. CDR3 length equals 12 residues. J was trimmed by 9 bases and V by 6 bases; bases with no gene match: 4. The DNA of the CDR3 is TGTGCCAGCAGGGACAGGGCCGGCATTCAGTACTTC. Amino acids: CASRDRAGIQYF.

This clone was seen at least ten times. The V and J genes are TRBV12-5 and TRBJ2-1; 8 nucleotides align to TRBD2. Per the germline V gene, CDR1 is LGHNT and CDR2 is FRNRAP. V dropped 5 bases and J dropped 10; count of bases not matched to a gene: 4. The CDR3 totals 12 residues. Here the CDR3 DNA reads TGTGCTAGTGGTCCAGGACTAGCCGAGCAGTTCTTC. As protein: CASGPGLAEQFF.

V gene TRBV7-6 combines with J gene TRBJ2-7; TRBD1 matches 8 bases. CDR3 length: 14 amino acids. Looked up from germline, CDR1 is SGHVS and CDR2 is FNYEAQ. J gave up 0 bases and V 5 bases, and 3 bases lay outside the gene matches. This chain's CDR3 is CASSATGASYEQYF. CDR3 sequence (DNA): TGTGCCAGCAGCGCGACAGGGGCCTCCTACGAGCAGTACTTC.

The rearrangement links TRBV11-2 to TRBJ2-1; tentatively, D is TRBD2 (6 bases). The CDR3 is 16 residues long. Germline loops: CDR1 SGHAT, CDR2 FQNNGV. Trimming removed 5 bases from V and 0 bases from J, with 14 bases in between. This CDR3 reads CASSPGGTDSYNEQFF. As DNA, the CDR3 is TGTGCCAGCAGCCCAGGCGGGACTGACTCCTACAATGAGCAGTTCTTC. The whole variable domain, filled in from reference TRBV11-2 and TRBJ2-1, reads EAGVAQSPRYKIIEKRQSVAFWCNPISGHATLYWYQQILGQGPKLLIQFQNNGVVDDSQLPKDRFSAERLKGVDSTLKIQPAKLEDSAVYLCASSPGGTDSYNEQFFGPGTRLTVL.